Below, one T cell receptor (beta chain) is given with its context. Its antigen is as yet unknown. This specimen comes from a study of T-cell memory formation after mild COVID-19. Study details: Clustering of TCRs was largely donor specific.

Study-wide results and limits: In pre-infection memory, a portion of responding clones appeared, which suggested that cross-reactive memory joined. Day 15 to 85 contracting clones showed balanced CD4/CD8; day 15 to 37 expanders favored CD4+.

TCR alpha and TCR beta cDNA libraries carrying sample barcodes and UMIs were produced by 5'RACE using constant-segment primers. TCRdb fed the 5' RACE reads into MiXCR, producing one record per CDR3 protein. The repertoire holds about 130,000 distinct CDR3 sequences, with 16% as singletons. Trimming removed 0 bases at V and 1 base at J, with 7 bases between. The germline V gene has CDR1 SGDLS and CDR2 YYNGEE. The CDR3 sequence is 14 residues long. The chain has TRBV9 and TRBJ1-1, with D hard to call. The source material was PBMCs or a T cell subset sorted from them (not recorded which). This TCR was sampled from an adult woman who had mild COVID-19 (a few samples of this study predate the infection). Cell type and time point are not known. CDR3 amino acids: CASSVAGKNTEAFF. CDR3 bases: TGTGCCAGCAGCGTAGCTGGGAAGAACACTGAAGCTTTCTTT.